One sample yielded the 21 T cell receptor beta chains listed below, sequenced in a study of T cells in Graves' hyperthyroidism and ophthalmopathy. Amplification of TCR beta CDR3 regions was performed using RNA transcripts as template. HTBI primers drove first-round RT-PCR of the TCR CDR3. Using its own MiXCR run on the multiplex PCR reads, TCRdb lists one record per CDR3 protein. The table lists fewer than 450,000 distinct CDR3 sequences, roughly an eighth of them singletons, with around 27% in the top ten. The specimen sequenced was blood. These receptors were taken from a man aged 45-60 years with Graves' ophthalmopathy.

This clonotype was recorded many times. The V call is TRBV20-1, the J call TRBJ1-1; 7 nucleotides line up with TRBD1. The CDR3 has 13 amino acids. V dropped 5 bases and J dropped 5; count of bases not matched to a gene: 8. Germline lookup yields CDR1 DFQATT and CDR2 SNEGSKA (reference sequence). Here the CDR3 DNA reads TGCAGTGCTGGCGATACAGGGGAAACTGAAGCTTTCTTT. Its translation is CSAGDTGETEAFF.

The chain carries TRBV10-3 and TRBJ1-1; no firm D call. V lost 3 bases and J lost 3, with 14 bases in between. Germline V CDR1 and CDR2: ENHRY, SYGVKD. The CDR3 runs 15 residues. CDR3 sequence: CAISDLPVVDTEAFF. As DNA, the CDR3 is TGTGCCATCAGTGACCTCCCTGTCGTCGACACTGAAGCTTTCTTT.

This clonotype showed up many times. The CDR3 loop is CAASPSVNYGYTF. As DNA, the CDR3 is TGTGCCGCGTCGCCATCGGTAAACTATGGCTACACCTTC. V gene TRBV6-1 combines with J gene TRBJ1-2, with no clear D. CDR3 size: 13 residues. CDR1 is MNHNS and CDR2 is SASEGT in the germline V gene. V was shortened by 11 bases and J by 2 bases, with 15 bases between the two germline ends.

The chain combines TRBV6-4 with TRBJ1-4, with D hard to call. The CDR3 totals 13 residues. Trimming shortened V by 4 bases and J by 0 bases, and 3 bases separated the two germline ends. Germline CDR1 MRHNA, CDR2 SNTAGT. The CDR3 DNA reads TGTGCCAGCAGTGCGACAACTAATGAAAAACTGTTTTTT. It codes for CASSATTNEKLFF.

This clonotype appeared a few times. This chain's CDR3 is CASSESKRFGYTF. CDR3 DNA: TGTGCCAGCAGTGAATCGAAGCGTTTTGGCTACACCTTC. The chain employs TRBV6-1 and TRBJ1-2; no clear D gene. V was cut by 2 bases and J by 7 bases, with 11 bases left in between. The length of the CDR3 is 13 residues. Looked up from germline, CDR1 is MNHNS and CDR2 is SASEGT.

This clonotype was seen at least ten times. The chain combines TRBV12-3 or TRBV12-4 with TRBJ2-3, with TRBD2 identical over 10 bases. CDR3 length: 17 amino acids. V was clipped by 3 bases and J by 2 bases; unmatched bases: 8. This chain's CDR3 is CASSFLTGLATTDTQYF. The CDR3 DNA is TGTGCCAGCAGTTTCTTGACGGGACTAGCGACCACAGATACGCAGTATTTT.

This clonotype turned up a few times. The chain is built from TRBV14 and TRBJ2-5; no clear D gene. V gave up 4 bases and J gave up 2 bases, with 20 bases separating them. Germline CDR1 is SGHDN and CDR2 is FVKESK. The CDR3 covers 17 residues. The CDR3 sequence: CASSLRQGPGRQETQYF. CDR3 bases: TGTGCCAGCAGCCTAAGACAAGGACCAGGACGACAAGAGACCCAGTACTTC.

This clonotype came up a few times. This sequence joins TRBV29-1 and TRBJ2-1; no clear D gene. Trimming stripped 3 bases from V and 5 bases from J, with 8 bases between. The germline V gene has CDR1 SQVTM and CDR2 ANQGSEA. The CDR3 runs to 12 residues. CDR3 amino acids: CSVDRTNNEQFF. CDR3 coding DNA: TGCAGCGTTGACAGAACTAACAATGAGCAGTTCTTC.

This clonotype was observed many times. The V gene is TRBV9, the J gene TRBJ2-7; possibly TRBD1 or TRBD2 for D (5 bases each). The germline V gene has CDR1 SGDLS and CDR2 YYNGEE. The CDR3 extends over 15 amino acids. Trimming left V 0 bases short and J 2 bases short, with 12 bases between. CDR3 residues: CASSVDGTVTYEQYF. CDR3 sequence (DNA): TGTGCCAGCAGCGTAGACGGGACGGTAACCTACGAGCAGTACTTC.

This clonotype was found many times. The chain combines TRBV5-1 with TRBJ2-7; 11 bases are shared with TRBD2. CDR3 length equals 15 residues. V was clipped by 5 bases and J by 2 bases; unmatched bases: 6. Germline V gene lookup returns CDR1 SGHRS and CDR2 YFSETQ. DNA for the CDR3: TGCGCCAGCAGTCCCGGACTAGCGGGTACCTACGAGCAGTACTTC. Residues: CASSPGLAGTYEQYF.

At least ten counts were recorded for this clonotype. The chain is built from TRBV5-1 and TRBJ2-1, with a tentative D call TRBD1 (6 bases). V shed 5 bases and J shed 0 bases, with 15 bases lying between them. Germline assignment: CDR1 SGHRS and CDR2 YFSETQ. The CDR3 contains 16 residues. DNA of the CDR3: TGCGCCAGCAGACGACAGGTAGATAGCTCCTACAATGAGCAGTTCTTC. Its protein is CASRRQVDSSYNEQFF.

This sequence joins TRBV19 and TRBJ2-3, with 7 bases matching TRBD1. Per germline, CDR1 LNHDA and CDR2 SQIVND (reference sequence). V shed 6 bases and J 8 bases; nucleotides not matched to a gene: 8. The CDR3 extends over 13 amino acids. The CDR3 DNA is TGTGCCAGTAGGTCGAGGGGGCCGACTACGCAGTATTTT. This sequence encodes CASRSRGPTTQYF.

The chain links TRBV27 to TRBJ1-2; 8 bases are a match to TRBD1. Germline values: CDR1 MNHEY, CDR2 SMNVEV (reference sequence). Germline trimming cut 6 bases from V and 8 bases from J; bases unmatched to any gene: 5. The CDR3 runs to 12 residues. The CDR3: CASSQGAGGYTF. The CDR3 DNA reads TGTGCCAGCAGCCAGGGGGCTGGCGGCTACACCTTC.

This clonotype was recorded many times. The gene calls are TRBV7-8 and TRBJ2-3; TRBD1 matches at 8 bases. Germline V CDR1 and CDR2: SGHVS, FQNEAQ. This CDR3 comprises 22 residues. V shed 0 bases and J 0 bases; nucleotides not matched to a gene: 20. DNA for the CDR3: TGTGCCAGCAGCTTAGCGTTCAGTTTAGGCACAGGGGGGAACCCTAGCACAGATACGCAGTATTTT. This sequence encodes CASSLAFSLGTGGNPSTDTQYF.

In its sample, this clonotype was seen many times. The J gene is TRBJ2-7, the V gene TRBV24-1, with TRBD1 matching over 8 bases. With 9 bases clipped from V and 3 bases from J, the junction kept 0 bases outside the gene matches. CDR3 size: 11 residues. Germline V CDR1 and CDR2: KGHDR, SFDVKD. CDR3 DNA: TGTGCCACCGGACAGGGCTACGAGCAGTACTTC. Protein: CATGQGYEQYF.

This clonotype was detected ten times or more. The CDR3 loop is CASSFVQGQGYTF. In DNA, the CDR3 is TGTGCCAGCAGTTTTGTTCAGGGGCAAGGCTACACCTTC. The chain links TRBV12-3 or TRBV12-4 to TRBJ1-2; D may be TRBD1 (6 bases). Trimming removed 3 bases at V and 8 bases at J, with 13 bases between. The CDR3 is 13 residues long.

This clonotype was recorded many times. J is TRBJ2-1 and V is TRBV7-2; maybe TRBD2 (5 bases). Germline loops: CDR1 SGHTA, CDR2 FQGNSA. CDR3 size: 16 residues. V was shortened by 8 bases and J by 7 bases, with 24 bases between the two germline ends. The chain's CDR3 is CASRTAATTRLNEQFF. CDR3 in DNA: TGTGCCAGCCGCACCGCTGCGACTACCAGACTGAATGAGCAGTTCTTC. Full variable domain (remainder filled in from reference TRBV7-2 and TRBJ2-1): GAGVSQSPSNKVTEKGKDVELRCDPISGHTALYWYRQSLGQGLEFLIYFQGNSAPDKSGLPSDRFSAERTGGSVSTLTIQRTQQEDSAVYLCASRTAATTRLNEQFFGPGTRLTVL.

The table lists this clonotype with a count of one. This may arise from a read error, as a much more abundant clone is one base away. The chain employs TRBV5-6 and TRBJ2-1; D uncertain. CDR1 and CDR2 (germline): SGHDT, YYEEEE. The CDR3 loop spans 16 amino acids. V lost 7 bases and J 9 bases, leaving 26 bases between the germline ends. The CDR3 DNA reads TGTGCCAGCGGCCGAGATAGATCCTCGCGTACGGGTGAGCAGTTCTTC. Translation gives CASGRDRSSRTGEQFF.

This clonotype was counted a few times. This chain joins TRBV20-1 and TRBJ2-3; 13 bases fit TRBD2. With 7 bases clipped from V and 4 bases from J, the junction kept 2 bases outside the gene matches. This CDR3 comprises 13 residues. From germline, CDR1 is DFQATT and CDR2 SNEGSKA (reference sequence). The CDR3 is CSGTSGSADTQYF. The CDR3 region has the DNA TGCAGTGGGACTAGCGGGAGTGCAGATACGCAGTATTTT.

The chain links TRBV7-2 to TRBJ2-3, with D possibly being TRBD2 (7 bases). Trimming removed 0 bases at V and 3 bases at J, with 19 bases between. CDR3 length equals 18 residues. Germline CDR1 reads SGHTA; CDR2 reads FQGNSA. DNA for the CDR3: TGTGCCAGCAGCTTAGCGAGAGGTTGGGGGGGGCGGACAGATACGCAGTATTTT. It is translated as CASSLARGWGGRTDTQYF.

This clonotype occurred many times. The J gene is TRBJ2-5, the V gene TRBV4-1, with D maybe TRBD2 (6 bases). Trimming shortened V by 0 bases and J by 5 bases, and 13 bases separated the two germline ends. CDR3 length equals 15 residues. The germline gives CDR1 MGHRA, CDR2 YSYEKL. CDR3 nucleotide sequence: TGCGCCAGCAGCCAAGATGGGCAGGGAGGTGAGACCCAGTACTTC. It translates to CASSQDGQGGETQYF.